This TCR beta chain was recorded in a study of T cell responses to AZD1222 COVID-19 vaccine (dated by TCRdb to about 2021). Describing the broader study: A total of more than 230 trial participants underwent TCR sequencing, of whom some 210 received two doses of AZD1222 and about 25 received two doses of the MenACWY control vaccine. Trial participants were enrolled by age into subgroups of 18-55, 56-69 and 70-plus years, and around 150, 29 and 61 TCR-sequenced participants, respectively, were included in these subgroups.

The CDR3 regions of human TCRbeta chains were analyzed by immunosequencing. The published analysis was carried out like this. Repertoire TCRs were checked for matches against a reference library of SARS-CoV-2-specific TCRs that had been generated using the MIRA antigen-specificity platform. Breadth meant the fraction of unique TCRs that were SARS-CoV-2-associated, whereas depth meant the fraction of total T cells that were SARS-CoV-2-associated. Using the MIRA data, each spike-specific TCR was mapped to the spike region that the TCR reacts to and placed in a CD4 or CD8 class. Log10-transformed breadth and depth values were compared by one-way ANOVA with Sidak's multiple comparisons tests. What TCRdb holds here is the immuneACCESS table cut down to in-frame rearrangements. Part of the clones is not present; checked against another copy, under half of the missing clones reflect an unresolved V gene, and the others are unexplained. That table is the source of V, J and clone size, and D and trimming were worked out from the DNA. Present in this sample are around 20,000 clones, 84% of which were seen just once. The ten largest clonotypes hold 15% to 20% of the sample.

V was cut back by 1 base and J by 4 bases, leaving a gap of 5 bases between them. The CDR3 runs 14 amino acids, cysteine and phenylalanine included. Just CDR3 DNA is preserved here, 42 bases in frame from base 1. Via the germline V gene, CDR1 is SGHNT and CDR2 YENEEA. This clone is medium-sized (0.01 to 0.1%) in its sample. Its antigen remains unidentified. No base-level quality is on record; no much larger clone is a single base apart. Study-level results and caveats: Participants were mostly white British and included more females than males, and it was suggested by the authors that clonal diversity may have been underestimated. Nearly half of unique spike-specific TCRs reportedly recognized epitopes outside regions mutated in the B.1.351 and B.1.1.7 variants. The vaccine-associated CD4 TCRs covered the entire spike protein, and the dominant responses fell in regions 160-218 and 743-854. A significant rise in spike-specific TCR breadth and depth was observed after two AZD1222 doses relative to day 0 and relative to MenACWY recipients. Because no day 14 peak-response samples were available, repertoires were characterized only after the peak T cell response. Conclusions about previously exposed vaccinees were limited because only six AZD1222 recipients were SARS-CoV-2 seropositive at baseline. In the small 56-69-year group, the increase in depth fell short of significance, most likely because of low power.

Interpreted using the paper, the time point label stands for: about 28 days (+/-7) after the second vaccine dose. AZD1222 recipients whose second dose came at about 4 weeks and those whose second dose came at about 12 weeks were combined into one group, since spike-specific TCR depth and breadth did not differ between the two schedules. Vaccinee samples were obtained from the UK trials COV001 and COV002, which included a single-blind randomized controlled phase 2/3 trial of AZD1222 (ChAdOx1 nCoV-19) in healthy adults. For TCRbeta chain sequencing, PBMC samples were collected from trial participants at day 0 and at day 28 after the second dose.

The clonotype originates from an adult who received the AZD1222 COVID-19 vaccine. The sequenced sample was peripheral blood, obtained 28 days after the second AZD1222 dose. Recombination connected TRBV11-3 to TRBJ2-6, with the identity of the D gene unclear. The nucleotide sequence is given as TGTGCCAGCAGCTTAGCTGGCGGGGCCAACGTCCTGACTTTC. Its product reads: CASSLAGGANVLTF.